The 14 T cell receptor beta chains in this list originate from one sample, sequenced in a study of T cells in Graves' hyperthyroidism and ophthalmopathy. Regions amplified from RNA transcripts were the TCR beta CDR3 regions. TCR CDR3 underwent first-round RT-PCR with the HTBI primer set. MiXCR, run by TCRdb on the multiplex PCR reads, gives a single entry per CDR3 protein. The table includes a few hundred thousand distinct CDR3 sequences, just over 45% detected once. The sequenced sample was peripheral blood or thyroid tissue (not recorded which). The receptors shown here come from a woman aged 18-29 years with Graves' hyperthyroidism.

The V and J genes are TRBV29-1 and TRBJ1-2; 7 bases fit TRBD1. CDR1 SQVTM and CDR2 ANQGSEA come from the germline V gene. J lost 6 bases, V lost 6 bases, and 7 bases had no gene match. The CDR3 has 12 amino acids. CDR3 protein: CSVRQGRDGYTF. In DNA, the CDR3 is TGCAGCGTCCGACAGGGAAGGGATGGCTACACCTTC.

There are a few counts of this clonotype. V gene TRBV13 combines with J gene TRBJ1-1, with 8 positions matching TRBD1. The J segment lost 5 bases and the V segment lost 8 bases, leaving 13 bases of the junction unmatched. The CDR3 sequence is 15 residues long. Looked up from germline, CDR1 is PRHDT and CDR2 is FYEKMQ (reference sequence). The CDR3 DNA is TGTGCCAGCCTTGGTCTAGTACAGGGGGAGACTGAAGCTTTCTTT. It yields the protein CASLGLVQGETEAFF.

The rearrangement uses TRBV24-1 and TRBJ2-5; 8 bases agree with TRBD1. There are 16 residues in the CDR3. Germline V gives CDR1 KGHDR, CDR2 SFDVKD. V dropped 10 bases and J dropped 11; count of bases not matched to a gene: 23. The CDR3 sequence is CATASSRTGSRNEQYF. Written as DNA, the CDR3 is TGTGCCACAGCGTCGTCCCGGACAGGGAGTCGCAATGAGCAGTACTTC.

This clonotype was seen more than once but under ten times. The J gene is TRBJ2-3, the V gene TRBV24-1; maybe TRBD1 (5 bases). V was cut by 5 bases and J by 5 bases, with 10 bases left in between. Looked up from germline, CDR1 is KGHDR and CDR2 is SFDVKD. There are 13 residues in the CDR3. The CDR3 here is CATSVLQGDTQYF. The CDR3 region has the DNA TGTGCCACCAGTGTTCTTCAGGGAGATACGCAGTATTTT.

The chain is built from TRBV19 and TRBJ1-6; 9 nucleotides match TRBD1. V shed 4 bases and J 10 bases; nucleotides not matched to a gene: 5. The CDR3 totals 14 residues. The germline CDR1 and CDR2 sequences are LNHDA and SQIVND (reference sequence). CDR3 region: CASSTRDRVSPLHF. In nucleotides, the CDR3 is TGTGCCAGTAGTACCAGGGACAGGGTCTCACCCCTCCACTTT.

This clonotype appeared many times. The chain has TRBV27 and TRBJ1-6, with D hard to call. The CDR3 length is 12 residues. Germline values: CDR1 MNHEY, CDR2 SMNVEV (reference sequence). V dropped 11 bases and J dropped 7 bases, with 12 bases sitting between them. CDR3 loop: CAVGLLNSPLHF. The CDR3 region has the DNA TGTGCCGTAGGGCTCCTGAATTCACCCCTCCACTTT.

This clonotype was seen ten or more times. The CDR3 DNA sequence: TGCAGTGCTAGGGGTCCGCTAACGGAAAAACTGTTTTTT. This encodes CSARGPLTEKLFF. This sequence joins TRBV20-1 and TRBJ1-4; D unresolved. The CDR3 is 13 amino acids. Germline CDR1 and CDR2: DFQATT and SNEGSKA (reference sequence). Trimming removed 3 bases from V and 8 bases from J, with 13 bases in between.

This clonotype came up many times. The chain is built from TRBV24-1 and TRBJ1-1; tentatively, D is TRBD1 (6 bases). This CDR3 contains 12 residues. Per the germline V gene, CDR1 is KGHDR and CDR2 is SFDVKD. V lost 9 bases, J lost 1 base, and 8 bases lay in between. The CDR3 DNA reads as TGTGCCACCGCGGACAGGAACACTGAAGCTTTCTTT. Translated: CATADRNTEAFF.

J is TRBJ2-6 and V is TRBV2, with 11 bases matching TRBD1. The CDR3 is 16 residues long. CDR1 is SNHLY and CDR2 is FYNNEI in the germline V gene. V trimming: 7 bases; J trimming: 2 bases; junction bases outside the gene matches: 4. For the CDR3, the DNA is TGTGCCAGCAATAGGGGACAGGGGGCTGGGGCCAACGTCCTGACTTTC. This sequence encodes CASNRGQGAGANVLTF.

This clonotype was found many times. The rearrangement uses TRBV6-5 and TRBJ2-5, with D tentatively TRBD1 (6 bases). The CDR3 totals 13 residues. V was shortened by 6 bases and J by 0 bases, with 8 bases between the two germline ends. In germline, CDR1 is MNHEY, CDR2 SVGAGI. The CDR3 DNA reads as TGTGCCAGCAGCGGACAGAACCAAGAGACCCAGTACTTC. Translation gives CASSGQNQETQYF.

As regards this clonotype: At one end the junction does not follow the germline gene, possibly because of a read error. This chain connects TRBV6-4 to TRBJ2-6; D may be TRBD1 (5 bases). The germline gives CDR1 MRHNA, CDR2 SNTAGT. This CDR3 is 15 amino acids long. CDR3 protein: CASSRGSSGANVLAF. Here the CDR3 DNA reads TGTGCCAGCAGCCGCGGAAGCTCTGGGGCCAACGTCCTGGCTTTC.

This clonotype occurred a few times. The chain recombines TRBV12-3 or TRBV12-4 with TRBJ2-2; D possibly corresponds to TRBD1 (6 bases). Trimming took off 6 bases at V and 5 bases at J, with 22 bases between the two ends. The CDR3 covers 17 residues. CDR3: CASRYGQRPRGTGELFF. For the CDR3, the DNA is TGTGCCAGCAGATATGGACAGAGACCCAGAGGAACCGGGGAGCTGTTTTTT.

Ten or more counts support this clonotype. CDR3 protein: CATSEGGANVLTF. The DNA for the CDR3 is TGTGCCACCAGTGAAGGTGGGGCCAACGTCCTGACTTTC. The J gene is TRBJ2-6, the V gene TRBV24-1; D is uncertain. The CDR3 has 13 residues. V was shortened by 4 bases and J by 3 bases, with 3 bases between the two germline ends. In germline, CDR1 is KGHDR, CDR2 SFDVKD.

This clonotype was seen a single time. The rearrangement uses TRBV24-1 and TRBJ1-1; TRBD1 matches 7 bases. Germline V gene data show CDR1 as KGHDR and CDR2 as SFDVKD. The CDR3 is 16 amino acids. J lost 4 bases, V lost 3 bases, and 10 bases had no gene match. CDR3 nucleotide sequence: TGTGCCACCAGTGATGCGGACCAGGGGGATGGCACTGAAGCTTTCTTT. Translation gives CATSDADQGDGTEAFF.